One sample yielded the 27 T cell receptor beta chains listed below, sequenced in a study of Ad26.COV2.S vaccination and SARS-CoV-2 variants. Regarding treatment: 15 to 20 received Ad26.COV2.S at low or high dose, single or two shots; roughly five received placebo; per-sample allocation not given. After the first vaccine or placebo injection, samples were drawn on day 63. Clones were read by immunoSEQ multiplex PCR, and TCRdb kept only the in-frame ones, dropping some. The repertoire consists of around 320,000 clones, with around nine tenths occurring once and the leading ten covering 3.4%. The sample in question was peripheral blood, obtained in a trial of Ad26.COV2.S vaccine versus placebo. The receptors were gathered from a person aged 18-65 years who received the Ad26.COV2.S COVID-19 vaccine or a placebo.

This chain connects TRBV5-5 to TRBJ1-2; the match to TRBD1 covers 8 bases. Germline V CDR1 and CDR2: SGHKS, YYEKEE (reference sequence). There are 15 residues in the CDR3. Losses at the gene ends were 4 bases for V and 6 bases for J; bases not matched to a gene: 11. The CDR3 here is CASSADREGLDGYTF. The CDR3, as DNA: TGTGCCAGCAGCGCGGACAGGGAAGGGCTAGATGGCTACACCTTC.

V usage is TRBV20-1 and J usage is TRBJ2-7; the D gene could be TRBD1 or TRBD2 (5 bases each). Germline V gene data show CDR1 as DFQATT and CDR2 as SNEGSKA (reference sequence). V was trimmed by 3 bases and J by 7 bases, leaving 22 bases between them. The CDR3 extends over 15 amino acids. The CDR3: CSASPGTGQLREQYF. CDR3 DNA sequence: TGCAGTGCTAGTCCTGGGACGGGGCAACTACGGGAGCAGTACTTC.

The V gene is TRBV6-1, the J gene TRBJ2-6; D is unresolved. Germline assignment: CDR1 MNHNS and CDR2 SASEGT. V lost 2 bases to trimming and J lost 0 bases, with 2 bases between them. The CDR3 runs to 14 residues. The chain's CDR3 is CASSESSGANVLTF. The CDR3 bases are TGTGCCAGCAGTGAATCCTCTGGGGCCAACGTCCTGACTTTC.

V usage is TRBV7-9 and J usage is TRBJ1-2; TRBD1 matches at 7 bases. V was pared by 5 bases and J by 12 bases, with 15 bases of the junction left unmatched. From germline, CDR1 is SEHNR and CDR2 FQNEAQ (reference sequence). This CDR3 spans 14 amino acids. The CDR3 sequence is CASSPRDSQTINTF. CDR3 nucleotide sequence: TGTGCCAGCAGCCCTCGGGACAGTCAAACTATAAACACCTTC.

CDR3 bases: TGCAGCGTTACCTCTTCGGGTAGTGGCTACGAGCAGTACTTC. Translated, it gives CSVTSSGSGYEQYF. V usage is TRBV29-1 and J usage is TRBJ2-7; no firm D call. The V end lost 5 bases, the J end lost 3 bases, and 17 bases lay between the germline ends. Germline CDR1 SQVTM, CDR2 ANQGSEA. The CDR3 totals 14 residues.

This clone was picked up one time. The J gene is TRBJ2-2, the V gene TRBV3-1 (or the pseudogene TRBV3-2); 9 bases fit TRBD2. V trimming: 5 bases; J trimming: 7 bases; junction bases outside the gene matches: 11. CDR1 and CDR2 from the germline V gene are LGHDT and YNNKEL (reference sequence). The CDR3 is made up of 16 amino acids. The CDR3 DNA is TGTGCCAGCAGCTGGCCGGGGCTAGCGGGGATCGGGGAGCTGTTTTTT. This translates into CASSWPGLAGIGELFF.

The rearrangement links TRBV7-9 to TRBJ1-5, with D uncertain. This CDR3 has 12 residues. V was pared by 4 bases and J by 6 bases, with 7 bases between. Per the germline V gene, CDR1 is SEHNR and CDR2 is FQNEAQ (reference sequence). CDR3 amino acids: CASSSISQPQHF. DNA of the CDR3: TGTGCCAGCAGCTCAATTTCTCAGCCCCAGCATTTT.

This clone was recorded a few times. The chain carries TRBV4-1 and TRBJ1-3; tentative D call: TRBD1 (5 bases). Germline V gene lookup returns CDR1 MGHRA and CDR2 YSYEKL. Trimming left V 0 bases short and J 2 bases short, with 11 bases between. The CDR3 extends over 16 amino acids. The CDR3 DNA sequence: TGCGCCAGCAGCCAAGATCCGGGGGAGGCTGGAAACACCATATATTTT. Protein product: CASSQDPGEAGNTIYF.

CDR3 region: CASSTRGGGLPFSLHF. The DNA for the CDR3 is TGTGCCAGCAGTACCCGCGGGGGGGGCCTACCCTTCAGCCTCCACTTT. The chain has TRBV27 and TRBJ1-6; D possibly corresponds to TRBD1 (6 bases). Germline V lookup: CDR1 MNHEY, CDR2 SMNVEV (reference sequence). The CDR3 covers 16 residues. V was shortened by 5 bases and J by 15 bases, with 26 bases between the two germline ends.

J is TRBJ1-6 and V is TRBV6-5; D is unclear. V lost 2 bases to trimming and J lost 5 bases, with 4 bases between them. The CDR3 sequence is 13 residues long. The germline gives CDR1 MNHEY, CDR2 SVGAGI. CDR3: CASSYANNSPLHF. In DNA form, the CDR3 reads TGTGCCAGCAGTTACGCTAATAATTCACCCCTCCACTTT.

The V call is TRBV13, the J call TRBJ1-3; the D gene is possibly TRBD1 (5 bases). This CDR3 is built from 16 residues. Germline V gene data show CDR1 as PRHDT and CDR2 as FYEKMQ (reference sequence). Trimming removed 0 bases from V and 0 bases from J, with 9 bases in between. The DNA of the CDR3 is TGTGCCAGCAGCTTAGGCGGGGCCAACTCTGGAAACACCATATATTTT. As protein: CASSLGGANSGNTIYF.

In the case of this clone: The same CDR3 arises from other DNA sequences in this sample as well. The CDR3 region has the DNA TGCGCCAGCAGCTTCCAGGGGAACTATGGCTACACCTTC. Translation gives CASSFQGNYGYTF. V and J are TRBV5-1 and TRBJ1-2, with D perhaps matching TRBD1 (6 bases). CDR3 length equals 13 residues. V lost 2 bases and J lost 2, with 7 bases in between. Germline loops: CDR1 SGHRS, CDR2 YFSETQ.

The CDR3 spells CASSFDRGGTEAFF. The CDR3 DNA reads as TGTGCCAGCAGCTTCGACAGAGGAGGCACTGAAGCTTTCTTT. V is TRBV5-4 and J is TRBJ1-1; a weak D match, TRBD1 (5 bases). CDR1 SGHNT and CDR2 YYREEE come from the germline V gene (reference sequence). Trimming took 2 bases from V and 4 from J, leaving 12 bases between them. CDR3 length: 14 residues.

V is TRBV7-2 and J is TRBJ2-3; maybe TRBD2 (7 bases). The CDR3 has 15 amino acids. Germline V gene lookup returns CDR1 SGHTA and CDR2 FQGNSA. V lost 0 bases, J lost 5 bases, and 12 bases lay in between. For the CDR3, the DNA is TGTGCCAGCAGCTTAGCGGGGGGGCCTGGAGATACGCAGTATTTT. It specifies CASSLAGGPGDTQYF.

The CDR3 coding sequence is TGTGCCAGCAGCCAAGATCGTGGTGGCAGGAAAGAGACCCAGTACTTC. Translating it yields CASSQDRGGRKETQYF. The V and J genes are TRBV4-2 and TRBJ2-5, with unresolved D. Trimming took off 0 bases at V and 3 bases at J, with 14 bases between the two ends. The CDR3 runs to 16 residues. CDR1 is LGHNA and CDR2 is YNFKEQ in the germline V gene.

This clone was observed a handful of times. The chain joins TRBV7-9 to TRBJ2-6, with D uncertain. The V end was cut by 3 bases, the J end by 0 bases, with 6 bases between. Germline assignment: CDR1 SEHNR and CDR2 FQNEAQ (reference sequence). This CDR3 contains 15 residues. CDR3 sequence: CASSLRSSGANVLTF. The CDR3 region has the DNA TGTGCCAGCAGCTTGAGGAGCTCTGGGGCCAACGTCCTGACTTTC.

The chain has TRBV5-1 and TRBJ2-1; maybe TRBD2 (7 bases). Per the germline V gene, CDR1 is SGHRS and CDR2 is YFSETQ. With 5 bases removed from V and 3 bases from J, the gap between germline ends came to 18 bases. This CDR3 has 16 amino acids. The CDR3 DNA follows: TGCGCCAGCAGTCTCCGCGCGGGGGCTGTCTACAATGAGCAGTTCTTC. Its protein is CASSLRAGAVYNEQFF.

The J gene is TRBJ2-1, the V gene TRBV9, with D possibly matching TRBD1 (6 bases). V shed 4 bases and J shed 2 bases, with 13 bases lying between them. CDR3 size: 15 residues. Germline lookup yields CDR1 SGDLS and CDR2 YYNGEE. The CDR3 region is CASSSGQSPYNEQFF. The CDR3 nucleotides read TGTGCCAGCAGCAGCGGACAGTCGCCCTACAATGAGCAGTTCTTC.

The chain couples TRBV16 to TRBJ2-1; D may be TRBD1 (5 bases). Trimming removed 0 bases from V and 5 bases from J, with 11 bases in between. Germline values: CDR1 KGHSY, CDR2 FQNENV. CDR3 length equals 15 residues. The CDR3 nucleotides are TGTGCCAGCAGCCAATCAGGTGGGGCCCACAATGAGCAGTTCTTC. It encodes CASSQSGGAHNEQFF.

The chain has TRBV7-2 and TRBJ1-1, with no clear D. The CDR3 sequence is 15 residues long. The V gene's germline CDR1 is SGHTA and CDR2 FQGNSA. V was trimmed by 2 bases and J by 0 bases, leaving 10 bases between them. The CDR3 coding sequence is TGTGCCAGCAGCTTAAGTGGAGTCTTGAACACTGAAGCTTTCTTT. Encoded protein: CASSLSGVLNTEAFF.

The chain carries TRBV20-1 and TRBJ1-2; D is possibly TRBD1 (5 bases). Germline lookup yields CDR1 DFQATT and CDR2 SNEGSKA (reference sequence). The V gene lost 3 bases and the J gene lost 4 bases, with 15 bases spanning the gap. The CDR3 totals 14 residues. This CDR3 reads CSASFSSGVYGYTF. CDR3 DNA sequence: TGCAGTGCTAGTTTTTCTTCGGGGGTCTATGGCTACACCTTC.

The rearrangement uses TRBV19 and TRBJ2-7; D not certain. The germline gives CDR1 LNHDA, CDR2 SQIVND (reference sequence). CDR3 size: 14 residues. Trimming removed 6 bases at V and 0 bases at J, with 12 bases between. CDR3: CASRSSASSYEQYF. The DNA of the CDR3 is TGTGCCAGTAGGTCATCAGCGAGCTCCTACGAGCAGTACTTC.

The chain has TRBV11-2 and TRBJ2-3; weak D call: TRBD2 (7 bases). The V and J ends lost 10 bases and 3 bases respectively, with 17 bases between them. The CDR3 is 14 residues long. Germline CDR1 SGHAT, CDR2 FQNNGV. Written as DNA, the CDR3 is TGTGCCACCTTTGGCGGGGGCCGGACAGATACGCAGTATTTT. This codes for CATFGGGRTDTQYF.

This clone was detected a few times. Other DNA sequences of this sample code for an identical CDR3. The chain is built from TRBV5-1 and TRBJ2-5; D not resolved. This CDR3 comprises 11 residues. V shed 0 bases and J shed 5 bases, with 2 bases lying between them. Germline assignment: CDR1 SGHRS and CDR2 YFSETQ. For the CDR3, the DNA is TGCGCCAGCAGCTTGGAGGAGACCCAGTACTTC. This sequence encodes CASSLEETQYF. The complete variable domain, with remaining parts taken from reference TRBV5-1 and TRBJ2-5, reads KAGVTQTPRYLIKTRGQQVTLSCSPISGHRSVSWYQQTPGQGLQFLFEYFSETQRNKGNFPGRFSGRQFSNSRSEMNVSTLELGDSALYLCASSLEETQYFGPGTRLLVL.

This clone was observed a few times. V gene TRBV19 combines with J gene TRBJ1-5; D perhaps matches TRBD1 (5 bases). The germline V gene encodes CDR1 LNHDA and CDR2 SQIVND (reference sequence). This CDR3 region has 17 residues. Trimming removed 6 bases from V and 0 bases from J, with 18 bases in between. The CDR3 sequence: CASSVVLGGYSNQPQHF. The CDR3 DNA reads TGTGCCAGTAGCGTTGTCCTGGGGGGTTATAGCAATCAGCCCCAGCATTTT.

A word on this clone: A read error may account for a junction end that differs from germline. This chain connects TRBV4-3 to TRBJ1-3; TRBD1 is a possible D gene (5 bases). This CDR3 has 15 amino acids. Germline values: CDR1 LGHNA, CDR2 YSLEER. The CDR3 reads CASRQDQGSGNTIYF. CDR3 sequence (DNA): TGCGCCAGCAGGCAAGATCAGGGCTCTGGAAACACCATATATTTT.

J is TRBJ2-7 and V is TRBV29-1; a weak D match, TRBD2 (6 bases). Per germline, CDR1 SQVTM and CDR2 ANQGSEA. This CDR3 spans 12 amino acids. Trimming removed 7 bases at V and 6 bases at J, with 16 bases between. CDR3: CSGRDSPSEQYF. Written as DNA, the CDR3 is TGCAGCGGAAGGGACTCTCCCTCCGAGCAGTACTTC.